This T cell receptor beta chain appears in the sequencing data of a study of blood T cell repertoires in COVID-19. The protocol was immunoSEQ multiplex PCR, while the TCRdb copy is restricted to in-frame clones and leaves out a portion. Of roughly 26,000 clones listed, approximately 80% are singletons. The V end was cut by 2 bases, the J end by 4 bases, with 12 bases between. The CDR3 is 14 amino acids. Germline V lookup: CDR1 MDHEN, CDR2 SYDVKM. The chain carries TRBV28 and TRBJ2-7; maybe TRBD2 (6 bases). This receptor was obtained from a human donor in a cohort sampled during active COVID-19. The sample consisted of peripheral blood. In DNA form, the CDR3 reads TGTGCCAGCAGTTTAGAGGGACTCGGGTACGAGCAGTACTTC. It is translated as CASSLEGLGYEQYF. Full variable domain (missing parts from reference TRBV28 and TRBJ2-7): DVKVTQSSRYLVKRTGEKVFLECVQDMDHENMFWYRQDPGLGLRLIYFSYDVKMKEKGDIPEGYSVSREKKERFSLILESASTNQTSMYLCASSLEGLGYEQYFGPGTRLTVT.